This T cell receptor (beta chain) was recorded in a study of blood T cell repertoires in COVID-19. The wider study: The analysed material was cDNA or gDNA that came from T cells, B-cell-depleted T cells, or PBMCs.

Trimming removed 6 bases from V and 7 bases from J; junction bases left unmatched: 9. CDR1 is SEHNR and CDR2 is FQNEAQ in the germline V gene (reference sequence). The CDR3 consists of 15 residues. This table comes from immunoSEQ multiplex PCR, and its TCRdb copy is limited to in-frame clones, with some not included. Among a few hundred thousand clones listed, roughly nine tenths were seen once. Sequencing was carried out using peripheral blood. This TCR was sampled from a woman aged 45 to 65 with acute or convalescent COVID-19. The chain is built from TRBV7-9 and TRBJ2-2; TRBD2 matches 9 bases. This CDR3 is CASSFSGRRSGELFF. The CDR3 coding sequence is TGTGCCAGCAGTTTCAGCGGGAGGCGGAGCGGGGAGCTGTTTTTT.